Shown below are 30 T cell receptor beta chains from a single sample sequenced in a study of molecular identifiers for immune sequencing clone quantification. A single record per CDR3 protein comes from TCRdb applying MiXCR to the PCR reads. Of 8,000 to 11,000 distinct CDR3 sequences listed, 18% were seen once; the top ten hold 2% to 2.5%. Source material: naive CD8+ T cells from blood, with Jurkat cell RNA spiked in. Subset given: FACS-sorted CD8+CD4-CCR7+CD45RA+ naive T cells. The origin of the receptors is a human donor in good health. Some libraries in this study had Jurkat cell RNA spiked in.

By frequency in the sample, this clonotype is medium-sized. The chain has TRBV6-5 and TRBJ2-5; TRBD2 aligns across 9 bases. J gave up 3 bases and V 3 bases, and 2 bases lay outside the gene matches. The CDR3 length is 14 residues. CDR1 is MNHEY and CDR2 is SVGAGI in the germline V gene. DNA of the CDR3: TGTGCCAGCAGTTATGTAGCGGGAGAAGAGACCCAGTACTTC. It translates to CASSYVAGEETQYF.

The chain uses TRBV7-3 and TRBJ2-1, with 11 bases identical to TRBD2. The CDR3 spans 14 residues. V lost 4 bases and J lost 6; bases outside the gene matches: 2. CDR1 SGHTA and CDR2 FQGTGA come from the germline V gene. CDR3: CASSYGTSGNEQFF. The CDR3 region has the DNA TGTGCCAGCAGCTACGGGACTAGCGGCAATGAGCAGTTCTTC.

This clonotype is medium-sized by share. Relative to the germline gene, one junction end is altered; a read error may explain this. The rearrangement joins TRBV7-9 to TRBJ2-1; perhaps TRBD1 as D (5 bases). The CDR3 covers 15 residues. Germline values: CDR1 SEHNR, CDR2 FQNEAQ (reference sequence). CDR3 in DNA: TGTGCCAGCAGCTCTGACAGAATCTCCTTCAATGAGCAGTTCTTC. It specifies CASSSDRISFNEQFF.

This clonotype counts as medium-sized (0.01 to 0.1%). This chain connects TRBV20-1 to TRBJ2-7, with unresolved D. The length of the CDR3 is 13 residues. V was clipped by 6 bases and J by 2 bases, with 14 bases between them. Germline loops: CDR1 DFQATT, CDR2 SNEGSKA (reference sequence). The CDR3 DNA is TGCAGTGCCAAAGCGACTTTTACCTACGAGCAGTACTTC. Translated, it gives CSAKATFTYEQYF.

This clonotype rates as medium-sized (0.01 to 0.1%). The chain links TRBV20-1 to TRBJ2-7; 7 bases are a match to TRBD2. Germline-derived CDR1 and CDR2 are DFQATT and SNEGSKA (reference sequence). The CDR3 covers 17 residues. J lost 0 bases, V lost 1 base, and 12 bases had no gene match. The CDR3 loop is CSARVWVAGFSSYEQYF. The CDR3 DNA reads TGCAGTGCTAGAGTCTGGGTAGCGGGTTTCAGCTCCTACGAGCAGTACTTC.

This clonotype was seen only a few times. The chain couples TRBV7-2 to TRBJ2-7, with TRBD2 as a possible D gene (5 bases). Trimming removed 3 bases from V and 4 bases from J, with 10 bases in between. The germline V gene encodes CDR1 SGHTA and CDR2 FQGNSA. The CDR3 covers 13 residues. The CDR3 bases are TGTGCCAGCAGCTTTGGACTCGCTTACGAGCAGTACTTC. It encodes CASSFGLAYEQYF.

Regarding this clonotype: Possible read error: a much larger clone is one base away. The CDR3 sequence is CASSPTGGGEKPFF. In DNA, the CDR3 is TGTGCCAGCAGTCCTACAGGGGGCGGAGAAAAACCGTTTTTT. This rearrangement joins TRBV12-3 or TRBV12-4 to TRBJ1-4, with 9 bases that match TRBD1. This CDR3 is 14 amino acids long.

This clonotype was found many times. This chain joins TRBV27 and TRBJ2-1; 9 positions match TRBD2. Germline V gene data show CDR1 as MNHEY and CDR2 as SMNVEV (reference sequence). This CDR3 is 15 amino acids long. Trimming took 4 bases from V and 2 from J; bases not matched to a gene: 3. The CDR3, as DNA: TGTGCCAGCAGTTCTAGCGGGGAAGCCTACAATGAGCAGTTCTTC. It yields the protein CASSSSGEAYNEQFF.

This clonotype counts as medium-sized. J is TRBJ2-7 and V is TRBV29-1; 7 bases are shared with TRBD2. Looked up from germline, CDR1 is SQVTM and CDR2 is ANQGSEA. CDR3 length: 13 amino acids. V shed 4 bases and J 0 bases; nucleotides not matched to a gene: 3. The CDR3 is CSVGGGSSYEQYF. As DNA, the CDR3 is TGCAGCGTTGGGGGCGGGAGCTCCTACGAGCAGTACTTC.

In its sample, this clonotype ranks as medium-sized. This sequence joins TRBV28 and TRBJ1-5, with D perhaps TRBD1 (6 bases). This CDR3 has 13 amino acids. V lost 5 bases, J lost 4 bases, and 9 bases lay in between. CDR1 and CDR2 (germline): MDHEN, SYDVKM. The CDR3 region has the DNA TGTGCCAGCAGTCCAGGGGAGAATCAGCCCCAGCATTTT. It encodes CASSPGENQPQHF.

On this clonotype: A read error is possible here, since a much larger clone lies one base away. J is TRBJ2-1 and V is TRBV11-2; 10 nucleotides match TRBD2. The CDR3 runs to 15 residues. Germline loops: CDR1 SGHAT, CDR2 FQNNGV. CDR3 loop: CASSYLAGVGNEQSF. The CDR3 DNA sequence: TGTGCCAGCAGCTATCTAGCGGGAGTTGGCAATGAGCAGTCCTTC. Drawing the rest from reference TRBV11-2 and TRBJ2-1, the complete variable domain is EAGVAQSPRYKIIEKRQSVAFWCNPISGHATLYWYQQILGQGPKLLIQFQNNGVVDDSQLPKDRFSAERLKGVDSTLKIQPAKLEDSAVYLCASSYLAGVGNEQSFGPGTRLTVL.

This clonotype is medium-sized within its sample. This chain uses TRBV27 with TRBJ2-6, with D unclear. Germline V gene data show CDR1 as MNHEY and CDR2 as SMNVEV (reference sequence). The CDR3 is 15 residues long. V lost 11 bases and J lost 0, with 14 bases in between. The CDR3 reads CAGHLCCSGANVLTF. The DNA of the CDR3 is TGTGCCGGCCATCTATGTTGCTCTGGGGCCAACGTCCTGACTTTC.

Turning to this clonotype: A read error is possible here, since a much larger clone lies one base away. CDR3 protein: CASSSYPPYEQYF. DNA of the CDR3: TGTGCCAGCAGTTCGTACCCCCCCTACGAGCAGTACTTC. The genes are TRBV27 and TRBJ2-7; unclear D gene. Germline loops: CDR1 MNHEY, CDR2 SMNVEV (reference sequence). This CDR3 spans 13 amino acids. Trimming took off 4 bases at V and 2 bases at J, with 9 bases between the two ends.

This clonotype is judged medium-sized. The chain carries TRBV10-3 and TRBJ2-7; D uncertain. Looked up from germline, CDR1 is ENHRY and CDR2 is SYGVKD. Between the trimmed V and J ends, which lost 3 bases and 0 bases, there was a span of 0 bases. There are 11 residues in the CDR3. The CDR3 nucleotides are TGTGCCATCAGTGACTCCTACGAGCAGTACTTC. It encodes CAISDSYEQYF.

This clonotype was recorded a few times. The V gene is TRBV24-1, the J gene TRBJ2-3, with TRBD2 matching over 8 bases. CDR3 length: 17 amino acids. The germline V gene has CDR1 KGHDR and CDR2 SFDVKD. Losses at the gene ends were 1 base for V and 6 bases for J; bases not matched to a gene: 11. In DNA form, the CDR3 reads TGTGCCACCAGTGATTTAGGAGCGGGAGTATCCCAGGATACGCAGTATTTT. This gives the protein CATSDLGAGVSQDTQYF.

This clonotype counts as medium-sized (0.01 to 0.1%). The CDR3 sequence is CASSAGLDYNEQFF. The CDR3 DNA follows: TGTGCCAGCAGTGCGGGACTCGATTACAATGAGCAGTTCTTC. V gene TRBV6-1 combines with J gene TRBJ2-1; maybe TRBD2 (6 bases). The CDR3 extends over 14 amino acids. V was trimmed by 4 bases and J by 4 bases, leaving 11 bases between them. Germline V CDR1 and CDR2: MNHNS, SASEGT.

At least ten counts were recorded for this clonotype. The chain couples TRBV19 to TRBJ2-3, with 11 bases lining up with TRBD2. Germline V lookup: CDR1 LNHDA, CDR2 SQIVND (reference sequence). The V and J ends lost 3 bases and 3 bases, in that order; junction bases with no gene match: 11. This CDR3 has 18 residues. CDR3 sequence reads: CASSISGRAGVDTDTQYF. CDR3 coding DNA: TGTGCCAGTAGTATTAGCGGGAGGGCGGGTGTGGATACAGATACGCAGTATTTT.

This clonotype was counted between two and nine times. The gene calls are TRBV30 and TRBJ2-1; 7 bases line up with TRBD2. V lost 3 bases, J lost 5 bases, and 7 bases stayed unmatched. CDR3 length: 14 residues. Germline-derived CDR1 and CDR2 are GTSNPN and SVGIG (reference sequence). The CDR3 reads CAWRVSGGHNEQFF. The CDR3 bases are TGTGCCTGGAGGGTATCGGGAGGACACAATGAGCAGTTCTTC. Full variable domain (remainder filled in from reference TRBV30 and TRBJ2-1): SQTIHQWPATLVQPVGSPLSLECTVEGTSNPNLYWYRQAAGRGLQLLFYSVGIGQISSEVPQNLSASRPQDRQFILSSKKLLLSDSGFYLCAWRVSGGHNEQFFGPGTRLTVL.

The table lists this clonotype with many counts. The chain employs TRBV27 and TRBJ2-3, with D possibly matching TRBD2 (6 bases). Germline values: CDR1 MNHEY, CDR2 SMNVEV (reference sequence). CDR3 size: 14 residues. V was trimmed by 7 bases and J by 4 bases, leaving 15 bases between them. Written as DNA, the CDR3 is TGTGCCAGCATGGCTGGGGAGGTTCCAGATACGCAGTATTTT. Residues: CASMAGEVPDTQYF.

This chain connects TRBV6-5 to TRBJ1-5; the D gene is possibly TRBD1 (6 bases). The V gene lost 5 bases and the J gene lost 5 bases, with 16 bases spanning the gap. The V gene's germline CDR1 is MNHEY and CDR2 SVGAGI. This CDR3 is 15 amino acids long. CDR3 loop: CASSPQGADDQPQHF. CDR3 nucleotide sequence: TGTGCCAGCAGTCCACAGGGAGCAGACGATCAGCCCCAGCATTTT.

This clonotype was observed a handful of times. This chain links TRBV12-3 or TRBV12-4 with TRBJ2-7; 10 nucleotides agree with TRBD2. V was pared by 1 base and J by 4 bases, with 25 bases of the junction left unmatched. CDR3 length equals 22 residues. This chain's CDR3 is CASSLEQASGSLRNLGLYEQYF. In DNA, the CDR3 is TGTGCCAGCAGTTTAGAGCAGGCTAGCGGGAGTCTGCGCAACCTCGGGTTATACGAGCAGTACTTC.

This clonotype showed up just a few times. A much larger clone differs from this one at a single base, so this may be a read error. The final CDR3 position lacks the conserved phenylalanine or tryptophan, pointing to a likely read error. The chain joins TRBV11-2 to TRBJ2-5; tentatively, D is TRBD1 (8 bases). This CDR3 spans 17 amino acids. V was pared by 5 bases and J by 1 base, with 20 bases between. The germline CDR1 and CDR2 sequences are SGHAT and FQNNGV. In nucleotides, the CDR3 is TGTGCCAGCAGCCACTGGGGGGGCAGGGGGCGCCAAGAGACCCAGTACCTC. Residues: CASSHWGGRGRQETQYL.

Ten or more counts support this clonotype. The chain has TRBV28 and TRBJ1-5; maybe TRBD1 (6 bases). Trimming removed 7 bases at V and 0 bases at J, with 16 bases between. The CDR3 covers 16 residues. Germline CDR1 MDHEN, CDR2 SYDVKM. This chain's CDR3 is CASTLRGQLSNQPQHF. Here the CDR3 DNA reads TGTGCCAGCACCCTAAGGGGACAACTTAGCAATCAGCCCCAGCATTTT.

This clonotype has only a few counts. One base away lies a much larger clone, so this may be a sequencing read error. The V gene is TRBV30, the J gene TRBJ2-7; D may correspond to TRBD1 or TRBD2 (5 bases each). Looked up from germline, CDR1 is GTSNPN and CDR2 is SVGIG (reference sequence). The CDR3 has 11 amino acids. The CDR3 spells CAWSGGGEQCF. In DNA, the CDR3 is TGTGCCTGGAGTGGTGGGGGTGAGCAGTGCTTC. The whole variable domain, filled in from reference TRBV30 and TRBJ2-7, reads SQTIHQWPATLVQPVGSPLSLECTVEGTSNPNLYWYRQAAGRGLQLLFYSVGIGQISSEVPQNLSASRPQDRQFILSSKKLLLSDSGFYLCAWSGGGEQCFGPGTRLTVT.

This clonotype has more than one count but fewer than ten. This may stem from a read error, because a much larger clone lies one nucleotide away. V gene TRBV5-1 combines with J gene TRBJ2-3, with TRBD1 identical over 8 bases. CDR3 length equals 14 residues. Germline loops: CDR1 SGHRS, CDR2 YFSETQ. The CDR3 loop reads CTSSSGQGRDTQYF. The CDR3 DNA follows: TGCACCAGCAGCTCCGGACAGGGTAGAGATACGCAGTATTTT.

The sample holds many counts of this clonotype. The genes are TRBV27 and TRBJ1-1; D is unclear. The CDR3 is made up of 13 amino acids. Germline V gene sequence: CDR1 MNHEY, CDR2 SMNVEV (reference sequence). V was trimmed by 1 base and J by 8 bases, leaving 11 bases between them. The CDR3 DNA sequence: TGTGCCAGCAGTTTATTCCCGGGGAGAGAAGCTTTCTTT. The encoded protein is CASSLFPGREAFF.

This clonotype ranks as medium-sized. The V gene is TRBV7-9, the J gene TRBJ2-5, with D perhaps matching TRBD1 or TRBD2 (5 bases each). Germline CDR1 and CDR2: SEHNR and FQNEAQ (reference sequence). Trimming removed 5 bases from V and 0 bases from J, with 7 bases in between. The CDR3 loop spans 13 amino acids. Here the CDR3 reads CASSPGHQETQYF. The CDR3 DNA follows: TGTGCCAGCAGCCCGGGACACCAAGAGACCCAGTACTTC.

On this clonotype itself: A much larger clone differs from this one at a single base, so this may be a read error. The rearrangement links TRBV28 to TRBJ2-7; tentative D call: TRBD2 (6 bases). The CDR3 has 15 residues. Germline CDR1 reads MDHEN; CDR2 reads SYDVKM. V was pared by 2 bases and J by 3 bases, with 14 bases between. CDR3 amino acids: CASSLTETGVYEQYF. The CDR3 DNA is TGTGCCAGCAGTTTAACCGAGACGGGAGTCTACGAGCAGTACTTC.

As concerns this clonotype: A read error may explain this, as a much larger clone is one base away. J is TRBJ2-7 and V is TRBV28, with D possibly matching TRBD1 (7 bases). V shed 11 bases and J shed 6 bases, with 17 bases lying between them. In germline, CDR1 is MDHEN, CDR2 SYDVKM. The CDR3 is made up of 12 amino acids. The CDR3 DNA reads TGTGCCGGCCGCCAGGGGGGCATCGAGCAGTACTTC. Protein product: CAGRQGGIEQYF. Together with reference TRBV28 and TRBJ2-7, the CDR3 gives the full variable domain: DVKVTQSSRYLVKRTGEKVFLECVQDMDHENMFWYRQDPGLGLRLIYFSYDVKMKEKGDIPEGYSVSREKKERFSLILESASTNQTSMYLCAGRQGGIEQYFGPGTRLTVT.

This clonotype is labeled as medium-sized (0.01 to 0.1%). The chain is built from TRBV20-1 and TRBJ2-3, with 7 nucleotides matching TRBD2. This CDR3 comprises 14 residues. J was trimmed by 2 bases and V by 7 bases; bases with no gene match: 9. Per the germline V gene, CDR1 is DFQATT and CDR2 is SNEGSKA (reference sequence). In nucleotides, the CDR3 is TGCAGTGTGGGCGCGGGAGACATCACAGATACGCAGTATTTT. This translates into CSVGAGDITDTQYF.